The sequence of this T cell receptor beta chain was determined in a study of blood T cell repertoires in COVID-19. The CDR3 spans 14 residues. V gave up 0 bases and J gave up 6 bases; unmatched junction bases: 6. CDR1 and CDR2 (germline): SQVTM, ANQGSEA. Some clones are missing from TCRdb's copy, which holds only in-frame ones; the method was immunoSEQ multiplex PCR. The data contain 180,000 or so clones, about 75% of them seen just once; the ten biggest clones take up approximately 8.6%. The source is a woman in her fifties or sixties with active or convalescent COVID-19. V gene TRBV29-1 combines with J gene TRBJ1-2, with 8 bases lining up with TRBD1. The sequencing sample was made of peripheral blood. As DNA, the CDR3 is TGCAGCGTTGAAGATCCGACAGGGGCACATGGCTACACCTTC. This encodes CSVEDPTGAHGYTF.